Below, 21 T cell receptor beta chains from the same sample are listed, as sequenced in a study of blood T cell repertoires in COVID-19. Here immunoSEQ multiplex PCR was the method, and the copy in TCRdb shows in-frame clones only, minus some. The table lists hundreds of thousands of clones, roughly 86% of them singletons. The sample comprised peripheral blood. These receptors were taken from a woman in her 70s with COVID-19, enrolled during active disease.

V usage is TRBV30 and J usage is TRBJ2-7, with TRBD1 as a possible D gene (6 bases). The CDR3 spans 15 residues. Germline V CDR1 and CDR2: GTSNPN, SVGIG (reference sequence). The V end lost 0 bases, the J end lost 2 bases, and 14 bases lay between the germline ends. The DNA for the CDR3 is TGTGCCTGGAGTGTACTGAGGGGGTCCGCCTACGAGCAGTACTTC. Its translation is CAWSVLRGSAYEQYF. The full variable domain, its missing parts supplied by reference TRBV30 and TRBJ2-7, is SQTIHQWPATLVQPVGSPLSLECTVEGTSNPNLYWYRQAAGRGLQLLFYSVGIGQISSEVPQNLSASRPQDRQFILSSKKLLLSDSGFYLCAWSVLRGSAYEQYFGPGTRLTVT.

This chain uses TRBV19 with TRBJ1-2; D might be TRBD1 (6 bases). The V and J ends lost 0 bases and 2 bases respectively, with 10 bases between them. Germline CDR1 is LNHDA and CDR2 is SQIVND (reference sequence). The CDR3 is 15 residues long. The CDR3 DNA reads TGTGCCAGTAGTATAGACTGGACAGCAAACTATGGCTACACCTTC. Residues: CASSIDWTANYGYTF.

The chain carries TRBV19 and TRBJ2-5, with a possible D match to TRBD2 (5 bases). Germline V gene sequence: CDR1 LNHDA, CDR2 SQIVND (reference sequence). Trimming removed 3 bases at V and 5 bases at J, with 10 bases between. The CDR3 spans 13 residues. The CDR3 DNA follows: TGTGCCAGTAGTATTTATAGGGAGGAGACCCAGTACTTC. As protein: CASSIYREETQYF.

This sequence joins TRBV3-1 (or the pseudogene TRBV3-2) and TRBJ2-7; TRBD1 might be the D (6 bases). Trimming took off 2 bases at V and 4 bases at J, with 15 bases between the two ends. The CDR3 extends over 15 amino acids. From germline, CDR1 is LGHDT and CDR2 YNNKEL (reference sequence). The CDR3 DNA is TGTGCCAGCAGCCAAACCCGGGACATGGTATACGAGCAGTACTTC. Its translation: CASSQTRDMVYEQYF.

The genes are TRBV9 and TRBJ1-1, with D hard to call. CDR1 SGDLS and CDR2 YYNGEE come from the germline V gene. This CDR3 comprises 13 residues. V was cut by 0 bases and J by 0 bases, with 3 bases left in between. CDR3 bases: TGTGCCAGCAGCGTAGTAGTGAACACTGAAGCTTTCTTT. It encodes CASSVVVNTEAFF. Full variable domain (rest looked up from reference TRBV9 and TRBJ1-1): DSGVTQTPKHLITATGQRVTLRCSPRSGDLSVYWYQQSLDQGLQFLIQYYNGEERAKGNILERFSAQQFPDLHSELNLSSLELGDSALYFCASSVVVNTEAFFGQGTRLTVV.

The chain links TRBV3-1 (or the pseudogene TRBV3-2) to TRBJ1-2; TRBD1 might be the D (5 bases). Germline CDR1 is LGHDT and CDR2 is YNNKEL (reference sequence). The CDR3 runs 15 residues. Trimming cost V 5 bases and J 4 bases, with 17 bases left between them. The DNA of the CDR3 is TGTGCCAGCAGCTCGCAGGCAGGGCGCGGCTATGGCTACACCTTC. The encoded protein is CASSSQAGRGYGYTF.

J is TRBJ1-1 and V is TRBV9; tentatively, D is TRBD1 (5 bases). The CDR3 consists of 14 residues. Germline V lookup: CDR1 SGDLS, CDR2 YYNGEE. The V end was cut by 4 bases, the J end by 1 base, with 11 bases between. The CDR3, as DNA: TGTGCCAGCAGCTCCGGGGGACCGAACACTGAAGCTTTCTTT. Translating it yields CASSSGGPNTEAFF.

This chain uses TRBV3-1 (or the pseudogene TRBV3-2) with TRBJ1-1, with TRBD1 identical over 8 bases. Germline CDR1 reads LGHDT; CDR2 reads YNNKEL (reference sequence). Trimming removed 3 bases from V and 7 bases from J; junction bases left unmatched: 4. This CDR3 comprises 13 residues. This chain's CDR3 is CASSHGQGGEAFF. CDR3 DNA sequence: TGTGCCAGCAGCCACGGACAGGGAGGTGAAGCTTTCTTT.

The chain links TRBV29-1 to TRBJ1-1; D may be TRBD1 (5 bases). Germline CDR1 and CDR2: SQVTM and ANQGSEA. This CDR3 is 13 amino acids long. V lost 7 bases and J 1 base, leaving 13 bases between the germline ends. The CDR3 nucleotides are TGCAGCGCCCCGAATCAGGGGAACACTGAAGCTTTCTTT. Translating it yields CSAPNQGNTEAFF. The whole variable domain, filled in from reference TRBV29-1 and TRBJ1-1, reads SAVISQKPSRDICQRGTSLTIQCQVDSQVTMMFWYRQQPGQSLTLIATANQGSEATYESGFVIDKFPISRPNLTFSTLTVSNMSPEDSSIYLCSAPNQGNTEAFFGQGTRLTVV.

This sequence joins TRBV5-6 and TRBJ2-2; D perhaps matches TRBD1 (6 bases). The V end was cut by 2 bases, the J end by 4 bases, with 9 bases between. This CDR3 is built from 14 residues. The germline gives CDR1 SGHDT, CDR2 YYEEEE. This CDR3 is CASSLGQPTGELFF. CDR3 nucleotides: TGTGCCAGCAGCTTAGGACAGCCCACCGGGGAGCTGTTTTTT.

V and J are TRBV14 and TRBJ1-4; 8 bases agree with TRBD1. CDR1 SGHDN and CDR2 FVKESK come from the germline V gene. The CDR3 length is 15 residues. The trim removed 5 bases at V and 6 bases at J, leaving 8 bases unmatched. The CDR3: CASSLRQGWDEKLFF. The CDR3 nucleotides are TGTGCCAGCAGCTTACGACAGGGGTGGGATGAAAAACTGTTTTTT.

A single count supports this clone. The V gene is TRBV7-6, the J gene TRBJ2-1; 7 bases agree with TRBD1. The V gene end was trimmed by 5 bases and the J gene end by 6 bases; junction bases not matched to a gene: 10. CDR3 length equals 15 residues. Germline CDR1 SGHVS, CDR2 FNYEAQ. CDR3 protein: CASSLLGGHVNEQFF. The CDR3, as DNA: TGTGCCAGCAGCCTCTTAGGGGGCCACGTCAATGAGCAGTTCTTC.

The chain is built from TRBV19 and TRBJ1-6; 9 bases match TRBD1. This CDR3 is 15 amino acids long. Germline CDR1 LNHDA, CDR2 SQIVND (reference sequence). The V gene end was trimmed by 10 bases and the J gene end by 1 base; junction bases not matched to a gene: 5. The DNA for the CDR3 is TGTGCCACGACAGGGGGAAGATCCTATAATTCACCCCTCCACTTT. Protein sequence: CATTGGRSYNSPLHF.

This sequence joins TRBV18 and TRBJ1-2; weak D call: TRBD1 (5 bases). Trimming took off 1 base at V and 4 bases at J, with 16 bases between the two ends. This CDR3 is built from 16 residues. Germline CDR1 reads KGHSH; CDR2 reads LQKENI. The CDR3 DNA reads as TGTGCCAGCTCACCACTGGAAAACGACAGAATCTATGGCTACACCTTC. Translated: CASSPLENDRIYGYTF. Full variable domain (outside the CDR3, taken from reference TRBV18 and TRBJ1-2): NAGVMQNPRHLVRRRGQEARLRCSPMKGHSHVYWYRQLPEEGLKFMVYLQKENIIDESGMPKERFSAEFPKEGPSILRIQQVVRGDSAAYFCASSPLENDRIYGYTFGSGTRLTVV.

The chain carries TRBV19 and TRBJ1-1; D is unclear. Germline V gene sequence: CDR1 LNHDA, CDR2 SQIVND (reference sequence). With 7 bases removed from V and 1 base from J, the gap between germline ends came to 13 bases. This CDR3 is 14 amino acids long. The CDR3 here is CASTPLNRNTEAFF. CDR3 sequence (DNA): TGTGCCAGTACCCCCCTCAACAGGAACACTGAAGCTTTCTTT.

This clone was counted a single time. The chain couples TRBV24-1 to TRBJ1-2; 12 bases align to TRBD1. The CDR3 extends over 16 amino acids. V lost 1 base, J lost 8 bases, and 7 bases stayed unmatched. Per the germline V gene, CDR1 is KGHDR and CDR2 is SFDVKD. In nucleotides, the CDR3 is TGTGCCACCAGTGATTTCGGGACAGGGGGCGCGGAGGGCTACACCTTC. The encoded protein is CATSDFGTGGAEGYTF.

The chain employs TRBV2 and TRBJ2-5, with TRBD2 matching over 7 bases. J was trimmed by 3 bases and V by 7 bases; bases with no gene match: 8. Germline V gene sequence: CDR1 SNHLY, CDR2 FYNNEI. The CDR3 contains 14 residues. The CDR3 loop is CASITGGGEETQYF. CDR3 coding DNA: TGTGCCAGCATCACGGGGGGAGGAGAAGAGACCCAGTACTTC.

The rearrangement joins TRBV7-7 to TRBJ2-7; D is uncertain. Trimming removed 5 bases at V and 5 bases at J, with 13 bases between. This CDR3 contains 13 residues. CDR1 and CDR2 from the germline V gene are SSHAT and FNYEAQ (reference sequence). The CDR3 coding sequence is TGTGCCAGCAGCCCTCGGGTCGGTGACGAGCAGTACTTC. This translates into CASSPRVGDEQYF.

This rearrangement joins TRBV27 to TRBJ1-2, with a tentative D call TRBD1 (5 bases). The CDR3 is 15 residues long. Trimming stripped 6 bases from V and 3 bases from J, with 17 bases between. In germline, CDR1 is MNHEY, CDR2 SMNVEV (reference sequence). The CDR3 DNA is TGTGCCAGCAGCCCCTCGCGGGGGTCTGACTATGGCTACACCTTC. Residues: CASSPSRGSDYGYTF.

CDR3 coding DNA: TGTGCCAGCAGCCCTCGACAGGGGCCTAACTATGGCTACACCTTC. This gives the protein CASSPRQGPNYGYTF. V and J are TRBV11-2 and TRBJ1-2, with 8 bases identical to TRBD1. Germline V gene lookup returns CDR1 SGHAT and CDR2 FQNNGV. V shed 5 bases and J 0 bases; nucleotides not matched to a gene: 5. CDR3 length equals 15 residues.

This clone was counted a single time. This chain uses TRBV6-5 with TRBJ1-1, with D possibly being TRBD1 (5 bases). The germline CDR1 and CDR2 sequences are MNHEY and SVGAGI. CDR3 length equals 12 residues. The ends were cut back, 8 bases at V and 3 bases at J, with 10 bases in the middle. The CDR3 nucleotides read TGTGCCAGCGAAGGGGCCTACACTGAAGCTTTCTTT. Translated: CASEGAYTEAFF.